What follows are 6 T cell receptor beta chains derived from one specimen sequenced in a study of blood T cell repertoires in COVID-19. Repertoires were generated with immunoSEQ multiplex PCR, while TCRdb's copy carries only in-frame clones and drops some. Found here are about 150,000 clones, 80% of them singletons; the top ten hold roughly 0.6%. Sequenced material: peripheral blood. The receptors were sampled from a man between 60 and 75 years old with acute or convalescent COVID-19.

The rearrangement uses TRBV7-9 and TRBJ2-2, with TRBD1 identical over 10 bases. V shed 1 base, J shed 13 bases, and the junction held 9 bases outside the gene matches. There are 15 residues in the CDR3. The germline gives CDR1 SEHNR, CDR2 FQNEAQ (reference sequence). The CDR3 spells CASSLVPGQGSVLFF. CDR3 coding DNA: TGTGCCAGCAGCTTAGTCCCGGGACAGGGGTCGGTGCTGTTTTTT.

This clone was observed a few times. The chain employs TRBV5-5 and TRBJ1-3; maybe TRBD1 (5 bases). This CDR3 is 15 amino acids long. The germline gives CDR1 SGHKS, CDR2 YYEKEE (reference sequence). V was shortened by 4 bases and J by 0 bases, with 11 bases between the two germline ends. The CDR3: CASSPHDSSGNTIYF. Written as DNA, the CDR3 is TGTGCCAGCAGCCCCCATGACAGCTCTGGAAACACCATATATTTT.

J is TRBJ1-5 and V is TRBV6-2 or TRBV6-3; a weak D match, TRBD1 (5 bases). The CDR3 runs 15 residues. Between the trimmed V and J ends, which lost 6 bases and 1 base, there was a span of 13 bases. Germline CDR1 is MNHEY and CDR2 is SVGEGT. CDR3 coding DNA: TGTGCCAGCAGCGCTATAGACAGAAGCAATCAGCCCCAGCATTTT. This codes for CASSAIDRSNQPQHF.

This clone is a singleton in its sample. The J gene is TRBJ1-1, the V gene TRBV3-1 (or the pseudogene TRBV3-2), with D tentatively TRBD1 (6 bases). The CDR3 is made up of 17 amino acids. The V gene's germline CDR1 is LGHDT and CDR2 YNNKEL (reference sequence). V was trimmed by 1 base and J by 4 bases, leaving 19 bases between them. CDR3 sequence reads: CASSQVSVQGLSTEAFF. CDR3 nucleotides: TGTGCCAGCAGCCAAGTCTCCGTCCAGGGGCTGAGCACTGAAGCTTTCTTT.

This rearrangement joins TRBV5-6 to TRBJ2-3; the match to TRBD2 covers 8 bases. V shed 1 base, J shed 4 bases, and the junction held 8 bases outside the gene matches. Looked up from germline, CDR1 is SGHDT and CDR2 is YYEEEE. The CDR3 spans 16 residues. The CDR3 reads CASSLRASGRPDTQYF. The CDR3 DNA follows: TGTGCCAGCAGCTTGCGGGCTAGCGGGCGACCAGATACGCAGTATTTT.

The CDR3 DNA reads as TGTGCCAGCAACGCAGGGTTATCCGGCAGTGAGCAGTTCTTC. This gives the protein CASNAGLSGSEQFF. The chain uses TRBV6-5 and TRBJ2-1; tentative D call: TRBD1 (5 bases). V shed 7 bases and J shed 9 bases, with 19 bases lying between them. CDR1 MNHEY and CDR2 SVGAGI come from the germline V gene. This CDR3 has 14 amino acids.